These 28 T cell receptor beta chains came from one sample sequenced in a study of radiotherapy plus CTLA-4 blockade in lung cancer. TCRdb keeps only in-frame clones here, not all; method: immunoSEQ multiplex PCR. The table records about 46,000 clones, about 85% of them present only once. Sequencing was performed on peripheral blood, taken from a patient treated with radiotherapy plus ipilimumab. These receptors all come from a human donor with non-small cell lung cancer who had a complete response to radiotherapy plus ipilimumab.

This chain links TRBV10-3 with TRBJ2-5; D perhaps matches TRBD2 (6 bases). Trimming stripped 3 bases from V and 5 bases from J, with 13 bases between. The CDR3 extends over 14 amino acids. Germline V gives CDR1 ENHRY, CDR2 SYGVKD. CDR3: CAISDDGGRETQYF. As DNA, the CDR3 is TGTGCCATCAGTGATGATGGGGGGAGGGAGACCCAGTACTTC.

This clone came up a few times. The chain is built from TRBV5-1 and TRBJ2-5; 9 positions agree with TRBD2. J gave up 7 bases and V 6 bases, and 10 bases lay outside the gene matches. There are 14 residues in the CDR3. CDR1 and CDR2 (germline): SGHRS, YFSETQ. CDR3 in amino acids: CASTTSGLVTTQYF. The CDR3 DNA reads TGCGCCAGCACTACTAGCGGGTTGGTTACGACCCAGTACTTC.

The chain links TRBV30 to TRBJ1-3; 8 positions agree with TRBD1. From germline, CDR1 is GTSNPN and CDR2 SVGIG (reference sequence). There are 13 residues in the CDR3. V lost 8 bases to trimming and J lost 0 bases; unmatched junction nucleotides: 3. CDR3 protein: CAGGQVSGNTIYF. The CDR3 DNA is TGTGCCGGGGGACAGGTCTCTGGAAACACCATATATTTT.

CDR3 loop: CASSLGLATDTQYF. In nucleotides, the CDR3 is TGTGCCAGCAGCTTGGGACTAGCGACAGATACGCAGTATTTT. V is TRBV5-6 and J is TRBJ2-3; 8 nucleotides line up with TRBD2. CDR1 is SGHDT, CDR2 YYEEEE, per germline. V was clipped by 0 bases and J by 3 bases; unmatched bases: 0. This CDR3 has 14 residues.

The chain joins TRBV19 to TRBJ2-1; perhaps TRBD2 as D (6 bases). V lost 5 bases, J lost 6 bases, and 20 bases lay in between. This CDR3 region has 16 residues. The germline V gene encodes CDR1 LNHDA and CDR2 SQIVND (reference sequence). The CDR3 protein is CASSSPGTPAGNEQFF. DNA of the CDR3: TGTGCCAGTAGTTCTCCCGGGACTCCCGCCGGCAATGAGCAGTTCTTC.

The CDR3 is CASSPGQGRTYEQYF. The CDR3 DNA is TGTGCCAGCTCACCCGGACAGGGGAGGACCTACGAGCAGTACTTC. V gene TRBV18 combines with J gene TRBJ2-5; 9 bases are a match to TRBD1. The end of the DNA fits TRBJ2-7 better, so the J call may be wrong. The CDR3 consists of 15 residues. Per the germline V gene, CDR1 is KGHSH and CDR2 is LQKENI.

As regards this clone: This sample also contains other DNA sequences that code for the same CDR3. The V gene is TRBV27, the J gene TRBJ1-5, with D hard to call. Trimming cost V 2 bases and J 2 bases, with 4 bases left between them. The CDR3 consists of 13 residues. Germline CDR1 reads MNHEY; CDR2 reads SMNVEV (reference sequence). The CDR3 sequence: CASSLRGNQPQHF. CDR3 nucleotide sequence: TGTGCCAGCAGTTTACGGGGCAATCAGCCCCAGCATTTT.

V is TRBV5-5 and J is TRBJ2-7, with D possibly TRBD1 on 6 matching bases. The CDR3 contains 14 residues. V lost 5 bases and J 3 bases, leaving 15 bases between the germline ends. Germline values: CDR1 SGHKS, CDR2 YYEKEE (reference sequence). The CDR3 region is CASRAGQLSYEQYF. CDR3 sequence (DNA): TGTGCCAGCAGGGCTGGACAGTTGAGCTACGAGCAGTACTTC.

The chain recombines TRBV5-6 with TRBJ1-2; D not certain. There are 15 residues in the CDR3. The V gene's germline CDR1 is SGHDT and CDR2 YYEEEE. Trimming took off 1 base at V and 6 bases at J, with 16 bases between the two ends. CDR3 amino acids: CASSLWAGRIHGYTF. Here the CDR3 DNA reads TGTGCCAGCAGCTTGTGGGCGGGCAGGATCCATGGCTACACCTTC.

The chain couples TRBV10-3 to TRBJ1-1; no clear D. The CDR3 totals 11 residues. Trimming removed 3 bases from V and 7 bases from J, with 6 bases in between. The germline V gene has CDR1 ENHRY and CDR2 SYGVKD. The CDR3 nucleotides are TGTGCCATCAGTGATGGCAGTGAAGCTTTCTTT. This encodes CAISDGSEAFF.

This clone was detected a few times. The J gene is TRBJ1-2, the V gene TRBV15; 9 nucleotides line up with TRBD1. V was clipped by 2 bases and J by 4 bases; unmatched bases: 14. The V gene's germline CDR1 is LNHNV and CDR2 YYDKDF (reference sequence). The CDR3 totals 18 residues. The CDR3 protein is CATSRPIRDRVGGYGYTF. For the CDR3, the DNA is TGTGCCACCAGCAGACCGATACGGGACAGGGTGGGAGGCTATGGCTACACCTTC.

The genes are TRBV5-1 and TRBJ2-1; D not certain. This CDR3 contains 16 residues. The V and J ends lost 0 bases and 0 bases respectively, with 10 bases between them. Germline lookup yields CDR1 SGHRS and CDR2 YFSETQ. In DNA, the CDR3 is TGCGCCAGCAGCTTGGCCGCGGCCAGCTCCTACAATGAGCAGTTCTTC. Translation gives CASSLAAASSYNEQFF.

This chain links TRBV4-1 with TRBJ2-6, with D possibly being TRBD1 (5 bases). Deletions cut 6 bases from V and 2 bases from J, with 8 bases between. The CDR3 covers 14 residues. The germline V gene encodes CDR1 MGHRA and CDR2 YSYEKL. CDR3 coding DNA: TGCGCCAGCAGTTCCAGGGCTGGGGCCAACGTCCTGACTTTC. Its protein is CASSSRAGANVLTF.

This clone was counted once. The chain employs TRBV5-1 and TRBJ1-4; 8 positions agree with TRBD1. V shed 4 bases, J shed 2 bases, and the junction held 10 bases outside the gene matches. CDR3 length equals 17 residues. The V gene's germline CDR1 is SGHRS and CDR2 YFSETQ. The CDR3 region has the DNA TGCGCCAGCAGCCAAACAGGGGGGGTCAGGACTAATGAAAAACTGTTTTTT. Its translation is CASSQTGGVRTNEKLFF.

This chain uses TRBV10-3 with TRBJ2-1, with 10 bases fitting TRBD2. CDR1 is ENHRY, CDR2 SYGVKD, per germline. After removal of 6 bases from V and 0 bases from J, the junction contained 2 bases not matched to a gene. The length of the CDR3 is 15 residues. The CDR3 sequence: CAIRSSGSSYNEQFF. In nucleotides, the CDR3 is TGTGCCATCAGATCTAGCGGGAGCTCCTACAATGAGCAGTTCTTC.

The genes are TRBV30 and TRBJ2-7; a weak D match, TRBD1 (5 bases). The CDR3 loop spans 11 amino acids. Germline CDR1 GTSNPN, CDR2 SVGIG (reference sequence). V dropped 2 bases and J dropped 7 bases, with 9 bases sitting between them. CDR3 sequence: CAWSPRQEQYF. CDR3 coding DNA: TGTGCCTGGAGTCCTCGACAGGAGCAGTACTTC.

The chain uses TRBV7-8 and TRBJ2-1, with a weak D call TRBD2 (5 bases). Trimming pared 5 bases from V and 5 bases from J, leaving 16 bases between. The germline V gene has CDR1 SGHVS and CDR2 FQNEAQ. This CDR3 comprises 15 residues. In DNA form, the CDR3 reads TGTGCCAGCAGCCCTCGCTTCCTCGGGGACAATGAGCAGTTCTTC. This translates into CASSPRFLGDNEQFF. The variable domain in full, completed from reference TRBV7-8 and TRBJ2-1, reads GAGVSQSPRYKVAKRGQDVALRCDPISGHVSLFWYQQALGQGPEFLTYFQNEAQLDKSGLPSDRFFAERPEGSVSTLKIQRTQQEDSAVYLCASSPRFLGDNEQFFGPGTRLTVL.

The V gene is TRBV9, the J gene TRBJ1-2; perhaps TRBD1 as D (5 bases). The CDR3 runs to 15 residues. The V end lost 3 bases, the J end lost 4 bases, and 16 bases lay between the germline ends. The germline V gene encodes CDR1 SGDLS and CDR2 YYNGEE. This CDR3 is CASSAEVQGRYGYTF. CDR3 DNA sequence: TGTGCCAGCAGCGCAGAGGTTCAGGGCCGCTATGGCTACACCTTC.

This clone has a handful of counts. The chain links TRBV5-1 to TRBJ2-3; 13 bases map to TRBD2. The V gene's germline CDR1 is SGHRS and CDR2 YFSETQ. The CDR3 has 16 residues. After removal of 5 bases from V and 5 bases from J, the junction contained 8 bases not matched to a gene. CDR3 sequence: CASRHGLAGAGDTQYF. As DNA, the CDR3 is TGCGCCAGCAGGCATGGACTAGCGGGGGCAGGAGATACGCAGTATTTT.

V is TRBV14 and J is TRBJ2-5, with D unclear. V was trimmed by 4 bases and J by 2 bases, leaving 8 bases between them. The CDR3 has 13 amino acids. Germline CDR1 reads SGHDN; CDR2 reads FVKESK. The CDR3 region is CASSRAIQETQYF. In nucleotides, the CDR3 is TGTGCCAGCAGCCGCGCGATACAAGAGACCCAGTACTTC.

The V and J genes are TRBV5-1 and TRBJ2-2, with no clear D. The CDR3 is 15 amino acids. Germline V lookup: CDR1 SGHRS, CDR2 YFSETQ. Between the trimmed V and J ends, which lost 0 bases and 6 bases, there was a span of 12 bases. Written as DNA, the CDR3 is TGCGCCAGCAGCTTGGTTACCTGGCCGCCCGGGGAGCTGTTTTTT. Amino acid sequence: CASSLVTWPPGELFF.

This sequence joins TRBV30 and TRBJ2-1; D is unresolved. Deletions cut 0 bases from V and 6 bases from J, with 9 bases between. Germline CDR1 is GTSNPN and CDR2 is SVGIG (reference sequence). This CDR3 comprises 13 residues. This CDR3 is CAWSVNYFNEQFF. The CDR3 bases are TGTGCCTGGAGTGTCAACTATTTCAATGAGCAGTTCTTC. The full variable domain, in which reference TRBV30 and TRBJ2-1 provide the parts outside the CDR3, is SQTIHQWPATLVQPVGSPLSLECTVEGTSNPNLYWYRQAAGRGLQLLFYSVGIGQISSEVPQNLSASRPQDRQFILSSKKLLLSDSGFYLCAWSVNYFNEQFFGPGTRLTVL.

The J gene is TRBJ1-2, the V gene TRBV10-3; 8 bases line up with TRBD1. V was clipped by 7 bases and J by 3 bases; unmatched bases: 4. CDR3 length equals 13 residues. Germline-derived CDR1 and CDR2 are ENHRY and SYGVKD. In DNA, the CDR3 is TGTGCCATCACCTCGACAGGGGACTATGGCTACACCTTC. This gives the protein CAITSTGDYGYTF.

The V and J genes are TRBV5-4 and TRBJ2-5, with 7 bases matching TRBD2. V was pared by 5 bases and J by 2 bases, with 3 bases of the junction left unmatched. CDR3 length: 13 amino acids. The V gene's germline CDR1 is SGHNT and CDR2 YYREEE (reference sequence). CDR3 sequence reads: CASRVGGQETQYF. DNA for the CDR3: TGTGCCAGCAGGGTCGGGGGGCAAGAGACCCAGTACTTC. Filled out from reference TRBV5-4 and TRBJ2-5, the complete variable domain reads ETGVTQSPTHLIKTRGQQVTLRCSSQSGHNTVSWYQQALGQGPQFIFQYYREEENGRGNFPPRFSGLQFPNYSSELNVNALELDDSALYLCASRVGGQETQYFGPGTRLLVL.

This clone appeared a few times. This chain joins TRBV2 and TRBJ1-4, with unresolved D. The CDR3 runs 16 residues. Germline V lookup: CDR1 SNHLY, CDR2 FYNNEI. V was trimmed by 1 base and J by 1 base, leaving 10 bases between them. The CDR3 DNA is TGTGCCAGCAGTGAAGAAAACTGGAGAACTAATGAAAAACTGTTTTTT. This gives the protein CASSEENWRTNEKLFF.

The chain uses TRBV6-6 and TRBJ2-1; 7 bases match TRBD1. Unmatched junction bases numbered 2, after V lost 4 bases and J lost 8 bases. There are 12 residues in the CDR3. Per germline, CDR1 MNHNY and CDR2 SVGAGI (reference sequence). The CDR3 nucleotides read TGTGCCAGCAGTTCCCAGGGGGATGAGCAGTTCTTC. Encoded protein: CASSSQGDEQFF.

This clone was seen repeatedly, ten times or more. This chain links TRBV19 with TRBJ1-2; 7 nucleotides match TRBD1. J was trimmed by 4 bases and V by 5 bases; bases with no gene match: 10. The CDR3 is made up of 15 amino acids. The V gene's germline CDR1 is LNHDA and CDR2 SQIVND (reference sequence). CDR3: CASSPEEGARYGYTF. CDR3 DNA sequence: TGTGCCAGTAGTCCAGAAGAGGGGGCTCGCTATGGCTACACCTTC.

The CDR3 spells CASSQSVDRGGNTIYF. The CDR3 DNA reads TGCGCCAGCAGTCAATCGGTTGACAGGGGTGGAAACACCATATATTTT. V and J are TRBV23-1 and TRBJ1-3, with TRBD1 matching over 8 bases. TRBV23-1 qualifies as an ORF whose function is uncertain. This CDR3 spans 16 amino acids. J gave up 3 bases and V 0 bases, and 4 bases lay outside the gene matches.